Presented here are 6 T cell receptor beta chains from one specimen sequenced in a study of blood T cell repertoires in COVID-19. Sequencing used immunoSEQ multiplex PCR; TCRdb keeps in-frame clones, though not all of them. The sample holds some 330,000 clones, around 86% seen once. The material sequenced was PBMCs or T cells enriched from blood (not recorded which). The receptors come from a woman aged 45-65 years who had recovered from COVID-19.

This rearrangement joins TRBV5-6 to TRBJ1-1; D possibly corresponds to TRBD1 (5 bases). Trimming stripped 3 bases from V and 9 bases from J, with 21 bases between. Germline V gene lookup returns CDR1 SGHDT and CDR2 YYEEEE. The CDR3 has 15 residues. DNA for the CDR3: TGTGCCAGCAGCTGGGGGAGGGGTAAGGGGTTGAAAGCTTTCTTT. Residues: CASSWGRGKGLKAFF.

The chain links TRBV6-2 or TRBV6-3 to TRBJ2-1; 8 nucleotides agree with TRBD2. This CDR3 has 15 amino acids. From germline, CDR1 is MNHEY and CDR2 SVGEGT. With V trimmed by 2 bases and J by 3 bases, 3 bases remained unmatched. The CDR3 spells CASSYLSGSYNEQFF. Written as DNA, the CDR3 is TGTGCCAGCAGTTACCTAAGCGGGAGCTACAATGAGCAGTTCTTC.

The CDR3 nucleotides read TGTGCCTGGAGTGGACAGCACCAAGAGACCCAGTACTTC. This codes for CAWSGQHQETQYF. This chain uses TRBV30 with TRBJ2-5; weak D call: TRBD1 (5 bases). CDR3 length: 13 residues. Germline V gene lookup returns CDR1 GTSNPN and CDR2 SVGIG (reference sequence). V lost 1 base and J lost 0, with 6 bases in between.

The J gene is TRBJ2-7, the V gene TRBV11-2, with 11 positions matching TRBD2. The germline V gene has CDR1 SGHAT and CDR2 FQNNGV. V shed 4 bases and J 2 bases; nucleotides not matched to a gene: 4. The CDR3 contains 15 residues. This CDR3 is CASSSGLAATYEQYF. In nucleotides, the CDR3 is TGTGCCAGCAGCTCGGGACTAGCGGCTACCTACGAGCAGTACTTC. Full variable domain (remainder filled in from reference TRBV11-2 and TRBJ2-7): EAGVAQSPRYKIIEKRQSVAFWCNPISGHATLYWYQQILGQGPKLLIQFQNNGVVDDSQLPKDRFSAERLKGVDSTLKIQPAKLEDSAVYLCASSSGLAATYEQYFGPGTRLTVT.

This clone was found once. The V and J genes are TRBV5-4 and TRBJ2-5, with a possible D match to TRBD2 (5 bases). Trimming cost V 0 bases and J 3 bases, with 12 bases left between them. The CDR3 contains 15 residues. Germline V gives CDR1 SGHNT, CDR2 YYREEE (reference sequence). The CDR3 sequence is CASSLDGMAKETQYF. The CDR3 DNA reads as TGTGCCAGCAGCTTGGACGGGATGGCGAAAGAGACCCAGTACTTC. The full variable domain, in which reference TRBV5-4 and TRBJ2-5 provide the parts outside the CDR3, is ETGVTQSPTHLIKTRGQQVTLRCSSQSGHNTVSWYQQALGQGPQFIFQYYREEENGRGNFPPRFSGLQFPNYSSELNVNALELDDSALYLCASSLDGMAKETQYFGPGTRLLVL.

The chain carries TRBV3-1 (or the pseudogene TRBV3-2) and TRBJ1-1; D is unresolved. The CDR3 is 12 residues long. The germline V and J ends were trimmed by 0 bases and 7 bases, with 6 bases remaining between them. The V gene's germline CDR1 is LGHDT and CDR2 YNNKEL (reference sequence). CDR3 sequence reads: CASSQEIGEAFF. The CDR3 nucleotides are TGTGCCAGCAGCCAAGAAATCGGTGAAGCTTTCTTT.